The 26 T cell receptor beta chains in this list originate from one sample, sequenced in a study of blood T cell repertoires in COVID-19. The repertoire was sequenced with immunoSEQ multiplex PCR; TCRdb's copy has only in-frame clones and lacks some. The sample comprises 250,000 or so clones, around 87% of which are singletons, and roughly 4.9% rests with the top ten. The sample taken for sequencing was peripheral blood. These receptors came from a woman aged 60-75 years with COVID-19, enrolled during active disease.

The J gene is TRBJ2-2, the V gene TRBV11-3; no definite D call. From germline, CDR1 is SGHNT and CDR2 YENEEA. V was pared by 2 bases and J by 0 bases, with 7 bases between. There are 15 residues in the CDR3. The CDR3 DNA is TGTGCCAGCAGCTTACAGGCTTCGAACACCGGGGAGCTGTTTTTT. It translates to CASSLQASNTGELFF.

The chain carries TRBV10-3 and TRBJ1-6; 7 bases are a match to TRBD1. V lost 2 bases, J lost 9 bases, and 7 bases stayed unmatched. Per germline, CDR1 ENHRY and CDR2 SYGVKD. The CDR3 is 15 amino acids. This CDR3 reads CAISETGDGVSPLHF. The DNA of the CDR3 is TGTGCCATCAGTGAGACAGGGGATGGTGTTTCACCCCTCCACTTT.

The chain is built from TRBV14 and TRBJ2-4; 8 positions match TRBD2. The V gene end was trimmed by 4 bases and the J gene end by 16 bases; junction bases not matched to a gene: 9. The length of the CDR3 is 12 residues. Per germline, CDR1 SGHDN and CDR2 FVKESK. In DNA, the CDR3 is TGTGCCAGCAGCCCAACTAGCGGACGCAAATACTTC. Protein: CASSPTSGRKYF.

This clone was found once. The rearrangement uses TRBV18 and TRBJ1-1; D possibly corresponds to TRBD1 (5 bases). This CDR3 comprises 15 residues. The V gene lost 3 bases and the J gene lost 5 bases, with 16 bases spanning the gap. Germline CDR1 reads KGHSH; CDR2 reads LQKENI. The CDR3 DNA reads TGTGCCAGCTCACCTCAGCGGGACCCTGGGACTGAAGCTTTCTTT. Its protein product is CASSPQRDPGTEAFF.

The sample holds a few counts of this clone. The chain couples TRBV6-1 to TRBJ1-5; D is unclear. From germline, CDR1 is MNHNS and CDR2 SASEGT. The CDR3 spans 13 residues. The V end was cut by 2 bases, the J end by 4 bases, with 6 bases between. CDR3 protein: CASSEIKNQPQHF. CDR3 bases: TGTGCCAGCAGTGAAATTAAAAATCAGCCCCAGCATTTT.

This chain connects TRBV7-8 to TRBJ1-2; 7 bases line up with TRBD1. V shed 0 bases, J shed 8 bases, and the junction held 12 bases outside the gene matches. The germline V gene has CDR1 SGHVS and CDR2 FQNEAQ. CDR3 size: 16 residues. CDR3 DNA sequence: TGTGCCAGCAGCTTAGCCACCCCTGGAGGGGGCGCGGGCTACACCTTC. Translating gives CASSLATPGGGAGYTF.

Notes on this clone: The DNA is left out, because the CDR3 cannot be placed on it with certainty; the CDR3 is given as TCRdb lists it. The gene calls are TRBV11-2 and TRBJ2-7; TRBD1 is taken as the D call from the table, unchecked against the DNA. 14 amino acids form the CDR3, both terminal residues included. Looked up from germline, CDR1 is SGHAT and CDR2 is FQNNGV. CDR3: CASSLVGQGSSRYF.

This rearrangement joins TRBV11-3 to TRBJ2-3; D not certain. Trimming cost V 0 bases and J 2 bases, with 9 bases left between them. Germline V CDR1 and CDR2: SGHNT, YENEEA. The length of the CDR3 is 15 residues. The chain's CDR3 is CASSLDSLVTDTQYF. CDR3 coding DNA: TGTGCCAGCAGCTTAGATAGCTTGGTCACAGATACGCAGTATTTT.

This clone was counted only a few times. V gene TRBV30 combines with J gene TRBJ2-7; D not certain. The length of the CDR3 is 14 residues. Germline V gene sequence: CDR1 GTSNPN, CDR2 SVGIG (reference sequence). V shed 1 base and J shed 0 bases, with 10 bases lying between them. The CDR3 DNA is TGTGCCTGGAGTGGGAACAGAAACTCCTACGAGCAGTACTTC. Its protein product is CAWSGNRNSYEQYF. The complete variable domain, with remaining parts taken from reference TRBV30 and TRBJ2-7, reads SQTIHQWPATLVQPVGSPLSLECTVEGTSNPNLYWYRQAAGRGLQLLFYSVGIGQISSEVPQNLSASRPQDRQFILSSKKLLLSDSGFYLCAWSGNRNSYEQYFGPGTRLTVT.

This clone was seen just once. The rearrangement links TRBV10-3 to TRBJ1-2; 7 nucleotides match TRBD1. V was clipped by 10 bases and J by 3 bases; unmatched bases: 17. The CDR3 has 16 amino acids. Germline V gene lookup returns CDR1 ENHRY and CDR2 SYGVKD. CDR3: CATTGVSGGDDYGYTF. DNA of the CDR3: TGTGCCACGACGGGGGTTTCAGGGGGAGACGACTATGGCTACACCTTC.

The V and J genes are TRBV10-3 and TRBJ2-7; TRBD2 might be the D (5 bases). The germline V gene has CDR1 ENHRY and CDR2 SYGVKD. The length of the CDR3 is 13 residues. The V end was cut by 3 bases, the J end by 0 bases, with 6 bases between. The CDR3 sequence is CAISERDSYEQYF. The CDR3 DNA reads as TGTGCCATCAGTGAACGGGACTCCTACGAGCAGTACTTC.

The CDR3 nucleotides read TGTGCCAGCAGTTTAGGGCCTAGCGGGATTAACTACGAGCAGTACTTC. Protein product: CASSLGPSGINYEQYF. The genes are TRBV27 and TRBJ2-7, with 9 positions matching TRBD2. Trimming removed 2 bases from V and 3 bases from J; junction bases left unmatched: 8. This CDR3 is built from 16 residues. Germline-derived CDR1 and CDR2 are MNHEY and SMNVEV (reference sequence).

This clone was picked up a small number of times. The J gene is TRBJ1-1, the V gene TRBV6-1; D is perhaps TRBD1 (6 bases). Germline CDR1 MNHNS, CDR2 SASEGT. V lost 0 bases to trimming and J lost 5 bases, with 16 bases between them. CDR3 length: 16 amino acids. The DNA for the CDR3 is TGTGCCAGCAGTGAAGCGTCTCTAGGGGGTCGGACTGAAGCTTTCTTT. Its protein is CASSEASLGGRTEAFF.

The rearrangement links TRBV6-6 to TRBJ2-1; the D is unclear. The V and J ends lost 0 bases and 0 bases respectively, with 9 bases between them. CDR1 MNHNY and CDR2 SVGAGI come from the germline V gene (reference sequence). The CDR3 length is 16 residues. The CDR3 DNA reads TGTGCCAGCAGTTACTCCCCAGCGCTCTCCTACAATGAGCAGTTCTTC. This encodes CASSYSPALSYNEQFF.

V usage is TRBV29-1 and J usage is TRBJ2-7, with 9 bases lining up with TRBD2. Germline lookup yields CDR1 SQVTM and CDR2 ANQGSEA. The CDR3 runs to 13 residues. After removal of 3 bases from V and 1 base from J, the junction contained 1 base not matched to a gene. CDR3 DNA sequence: TGCAGCGTTGACAGCGGGAGGTCCTACGAGCAGTACTTC. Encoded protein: CSVDSGRSYEQYF.

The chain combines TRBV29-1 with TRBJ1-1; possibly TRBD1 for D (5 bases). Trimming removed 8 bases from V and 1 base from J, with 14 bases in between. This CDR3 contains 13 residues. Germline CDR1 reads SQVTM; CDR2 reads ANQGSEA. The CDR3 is CSLQQARNTEAFF. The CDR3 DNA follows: TGCAGCCTCCAACAGGCTAGGAACACTGAAGCTTTCTTT.

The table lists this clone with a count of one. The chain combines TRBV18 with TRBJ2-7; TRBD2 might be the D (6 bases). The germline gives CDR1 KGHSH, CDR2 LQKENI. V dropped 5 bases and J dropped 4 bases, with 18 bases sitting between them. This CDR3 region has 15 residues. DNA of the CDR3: TGTGCCAGCTCAGCCAGAGGAGGGTCGGCTTACGAGCAGTACTTC. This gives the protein CASSARGGSAYEQYF. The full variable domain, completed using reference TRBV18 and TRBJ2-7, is NAGVMQNPRHLVRRRGQEARLRCSPMKGHSHVYWYRQLPEEGLKFMVYLQKENIIDESGMPKERFSAEFPKEGPSILRIQQVVRGDSAAYFCASSARGGSAYEQYFGPGTRLTVT.

The CDR3, as DNA: TGTGCCAGCAGCAAAGGCTACCTCGGCTCCTACGAGCAGTACTTC. Translating gives CASSKGYLGSYEQYF. The chain links TRBV21-1 to TRBJ2-7; TRBD2, the table's D call, was not compared with the DNA. TRBV21-1 is flagged as a pseudogene. The CDR3 sequence is 15 residues long.

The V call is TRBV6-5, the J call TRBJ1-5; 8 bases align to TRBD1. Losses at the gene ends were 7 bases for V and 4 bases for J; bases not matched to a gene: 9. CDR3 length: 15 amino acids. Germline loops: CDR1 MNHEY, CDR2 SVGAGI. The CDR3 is CASNTGQGRNQPQHF. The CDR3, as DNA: TGTGCCAGCAACACCGGACAGGGCCGTAATCAGCCCCAGCATTTT.

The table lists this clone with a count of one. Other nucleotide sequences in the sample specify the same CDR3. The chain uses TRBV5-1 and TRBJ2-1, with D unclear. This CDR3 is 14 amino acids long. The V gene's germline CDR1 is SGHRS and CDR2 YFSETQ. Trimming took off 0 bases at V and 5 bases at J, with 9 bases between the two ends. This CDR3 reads CASSLAGSHNEQFF. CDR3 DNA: TGCGCCAGCAGCTTGGCAGGCAGCCACAATGAGCAGTTCTTC.

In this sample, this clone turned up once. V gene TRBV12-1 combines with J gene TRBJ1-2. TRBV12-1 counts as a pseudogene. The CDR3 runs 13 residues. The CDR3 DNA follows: TGTGCCAGCAGCCTCGGGGATCACTATGGCTACACCTTC. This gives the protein CASSLGDHYGYTF.

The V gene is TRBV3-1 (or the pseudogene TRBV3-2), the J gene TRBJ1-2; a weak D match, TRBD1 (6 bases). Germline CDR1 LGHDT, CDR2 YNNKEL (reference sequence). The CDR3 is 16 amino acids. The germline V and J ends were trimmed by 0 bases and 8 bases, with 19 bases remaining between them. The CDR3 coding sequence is TGTGCCAGCAGCCAAGATATAGCGACAGGACGCAACGGCTACACCTTC. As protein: CASSQDIATGRNGYTF.

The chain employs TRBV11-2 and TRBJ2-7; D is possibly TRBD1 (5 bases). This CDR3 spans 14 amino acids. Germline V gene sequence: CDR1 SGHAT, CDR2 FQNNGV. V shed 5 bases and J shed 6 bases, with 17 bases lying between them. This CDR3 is CASSPQRGPVEQYF. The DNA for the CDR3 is TGTGCCAGCAGCCCCCAAAGGGGCCCCGTCGAGCAGTACTTC.

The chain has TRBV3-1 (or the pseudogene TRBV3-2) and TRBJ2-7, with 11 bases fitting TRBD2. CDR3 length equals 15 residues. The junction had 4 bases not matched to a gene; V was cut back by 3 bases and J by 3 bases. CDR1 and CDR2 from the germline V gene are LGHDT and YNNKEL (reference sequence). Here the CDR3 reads CASSHLGLADYEQYF. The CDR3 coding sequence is TGTGCCAGCAGCCATCTGGGACTAGCGGACTACGAGCAGTACTTC.

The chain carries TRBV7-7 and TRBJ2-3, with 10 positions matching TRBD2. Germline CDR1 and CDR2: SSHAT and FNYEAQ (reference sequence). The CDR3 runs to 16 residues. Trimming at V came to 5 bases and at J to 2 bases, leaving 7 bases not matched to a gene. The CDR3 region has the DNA TGTGCCAGCAGCCCGGGACTAGCGAACTCCACAGATACGCAGTATTTT. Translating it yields CASSPGLANSTDTQYF.

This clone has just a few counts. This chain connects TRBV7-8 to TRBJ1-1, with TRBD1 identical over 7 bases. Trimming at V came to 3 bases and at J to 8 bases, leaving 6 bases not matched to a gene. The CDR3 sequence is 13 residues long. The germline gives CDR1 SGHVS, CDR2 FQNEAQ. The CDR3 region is CASSFDRAREAFF. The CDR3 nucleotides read TGTGCCAGCAGCTTCGACAGGGCCAGGGAAGCTTTCTTT.